This TCR gamma chain is from a study of intestinal T cells in coeliac disease. Study outcomes and limitations: Repeated CDR3 amino acid sequences could not be told from PCR duplicates. Reported leave-one-out accuracy of TRD kmer clustering was 91%.

This CDR3 has 13 amino acids. Germline V CDR1 and CDR2: VTNTFY, YDVSTARD (reference sequence). The J segment lost 11 bases and the V segment lost 3 bases, leaving 13 bases of the junction unmatched. Remarks on this clone: What it binds is unknown. A read error may explain this, as a much larger clone is one base away. The same CDR3 is also encoded by other DNA sequences in this sample.

Genomic DNA came from ten approximately 4.8-µm formalin-fixed paraffin-embedded scrolls per case. TRG repertoires were amplified with LymphoTrack primers from approximately 200 ng of biopsy DNA. TCRdb re-called clones from the multiplex PCR reads via CATT. This table has almost 600 gamma-chain clones, roughly 51% appearing once. The specimen was a duodenal biopsy. The receptor comes from a human donor with celiac disease. The chain couples TRGV3 to TRGJ1 or TRGJ2. The CDR3 loop reads CATWDGLLSEKLF. DNA of the CDR3: TGTGCCACCTGGGACGGACTCTTGTCTGAGAAACTCTTT.